The clone carrying this TCR beta chain was picked up many times. These data originate in a study of T cell repertoires in cytomegalovirus infection. Study details: TCR beta signatures that were public indicated CMV infection and matching HLA type.

Germline-derived CDR1 and CDR2 are SGHDT and YYEEEE. V shed 4 bases and J shed 9 bases, with 11 bases lying between them. The CDR3 loop spans 12 amino acids. TCRdb fed the reads into MiXCR, producing one record per CDR3 protein. This sample yields about 130,000 distinct CDR3 sequences, of which more than 7% are seen a single time; roughly a tenth belongs to the top ten. The TCR comes from a human donor in good health (CMV status not recorded). Some clones in this sample may be carry-over from other donors' samples. The chain joins TRBV5-6 to TRBJ2-1; D not certain. Sequencing input: PBMCs. Written as DNA, the CDR3 is TGTGCCAGCAGCCTGCTAAGGAGTGAGCAGTTCTTC. Translation gives CASSLLRSEQFF.